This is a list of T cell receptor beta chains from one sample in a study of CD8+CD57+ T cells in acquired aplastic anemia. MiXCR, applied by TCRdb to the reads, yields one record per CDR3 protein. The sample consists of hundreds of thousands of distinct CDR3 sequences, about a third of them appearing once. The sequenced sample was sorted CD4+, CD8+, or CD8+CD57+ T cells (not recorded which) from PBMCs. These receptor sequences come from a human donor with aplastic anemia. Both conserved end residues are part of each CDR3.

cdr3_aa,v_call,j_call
CSARDAGRDGYTF,TRBV20-1,TRBJ1-2
CASSGTGAYYGYTF,TRBV6-1,TRBJ1-2
CASSFQGTSGGGETQYF,TRBV5-1,TRBJ2-5
CASSYSRTVLAGELFF,TRBV6-5,TRBJ2-2
CASSTEGSYGYTF,TRBV25-1,TRBJ1-2
CSARTADPRNTF,TRBV20-1,TRBJ1-2
CASSSTTHEQYF,TRBV10-3,TRBJ2-7
CSASKGQGNNYGYTF,TRBV20-1,TRBJ1-2
CASSILPHLGDASDTQYF,TRBV19,TRBJ2-3
CASSAGGKLTYEQYF,TRBV19,TRBJ2-7
CSAPRLAGGLSGELFF,TRBV20-1,TRBJ2-2
CATSDLRDSEQFF,TRBV24-1,TRBJ2-1
CASSSTSGRNTGELFF,TRBV7-8,TRBJ2-2
CASSELGGVDTQYF,TRBV25-1,TRBJ2-3
CASSYLGSYNEQFF,TRBV6-2/TRBV6-3,TRBJ2-1
CAWRETGFGKGYTF,TRBV30,TRBJ1-2
CASSLASQETQYF,TRBV7-9,TRBJ2-5
CASSESGRAVTGELFF,TRBV10-1,TRBJ2-2
CASGRLETQYF,TRBV10-3,TRBJ2-5
CASSQLSGGTEAFF,TRBV7-6,TRBJ1-1
CASSVLAANTGELFF,TRBV19,TRBJ2-2
CASSQEIAGASYGYTF,TRBV4-3,TRBJ1-2
CASRIPSPEQYF,TRBV2,TRBJ2-7
CASSEWRQGAEAFF,TRBV2,TRBJ1-1
CASRPTGDSQPQHF,TRBV6-1,TRBJ1-5
CASSSLDRPVYTEAFF,TRBV14,TRBJ1-1